These 23 T cell receptor beta chains were sequenced from one sample in a study of cytomegalovirus exposure and HLA in healthy donors. The primer mix had 60 Vbeta and 13 Jbeta primers. The assay was immunoSEQ multiplex PCR, and TCRdb's table has in-frame clones only and misses some. This sample has about 140,000 clones, with approximately 80% found just once. Sequencing was carried out using PBMCs. The receptors here all came from a man aged 45-65 years in good health and CMV-seronegative.

The rearrangement links TRBV7-2 to TRBJ1-4; D remains ambiguous. CDR1 and CDR2 (germline): SGHTA, FQGNSA. The CDR3 runs to 14 residues. V lost 4 bases and J lost 6, with 12 bases in between. CDR3 amino acids: CASSSEGGYEKLFF. The DNA of the CDR3 is TGTGCCAGCAGCTCGGAGGGAGGGTATGAAAAACTGTTTTTT.

This rearrangement joins TRBV5-5 to TRBJ1-2, with D maybe TRBD1 (5 bases). Looked up from germline, CDR1 is SGHKS and CDR2 is YYEKEE (reference sequence). V dropped 4 bases and J dropped 5 bases, with 12 bases sitting between them. The CDR3 consists of 13 residues. CDR3 DNA: TGTGCCAGCAGCCCGGGAGGGGAATATGGCTACACCTTC. It yields the protein CASSPGGEYGYTF.

CDR3 loop: CAWRPDSNQPQHF. The CDR3 DNA follows: TGTGCCTGGAGACCTGACAGTAATCAGCCCCAGCATTTT. The V gene is TRBV30, the J gene TRBJ1-5; TRBD1 might be the D (5 bases). The CDR3 consists of 13 residues. Germline loops: CDR1 GTSNPN, CDR2 SVGIG (reference sequence). Trimming left V 3 bases short and J 4 bases short, with 10 bases between.

This CDR3 is CASNSGDRVYNEQFF. The CDR3 DNA reads TGCGCCAGCAATTCTGGGGACAGGGTTTACAATGAGCAGTTCTTC. The chain employs TRBV5-1 and TRBJ2-1; 9 bases fit TRBD1. Germline V gene sequence: CDR1 SGHRS, CDR2 YFSETQ. This CDR3 is built from 15 residues. The J segment lost 4 bases and the V segment lost 6 bases, leaving 8 bases of the junction unmatched.

The chain carries TRBV7-2 and TRBJ2-5; D is unclear. Trimming took 5 bases from V and 2 from J, leaving 12 bases between them. Germline V gene data show CDR1 as SGHTA and CDR2 as FQGNSA. There are 14 residues in the CDR3. The CDR3 spells CASSPDISQETQYF. The DNA of the CDR3 is TGTGCCAGCAGCCCAGACATATCTCAAGAGACCCAGTACTTC.

As concerns this clone: The sample has other DNA sequences that encode this CDR3 too. This chain uses TRBV5-6 with TRBJ2-3; possibly TRBD2 for D (6 bases). The CDR3 covers 14 residues. V gave up 2 bases and J gave up 4 bases, with 11 bases separating them. Germline V lookup: CDR1 SGHDT, CDR2 YYEEEE. The CDR3 loop reads CASSFSGSADTQYF. CDR3 nucleotides: TGTGCCAGCAGCTTTTCCGGGAGCGCAGATACGCAGTATTTT.

The J gene is TRBJ2-7, the V gene TRBV25-1; TRBD2 matches at 7 bases. CDR1 MGHDK and CDR2 SYGVNS come from the germline V gene. The V gene end was trimmed by 1 base and the J gene end by 2 bases; junction bases not matched to a gene: 14. CDR3 size: 18 residues. The CDR3 DNA is TGTGCCAGCAGTGAATCGAGCGGGACGCGTTCAAACGCCTACGAGCAGTACTTC. Translating it yields CASSESSGTRSNAYEQYF.

This clone has only one observation. This chain uses TRBV7-9 with TRBJ2-3; 7 nucleotides match TRBD1. With V trimmed by 4 bases and J by 2 bases, 6 bases remained unmatched. The CDR3 contains 15 residues. Germline V gives CDR1 SEHNR, CDR2 FQNEAQ (reference sequence). The CDR3: CASSSPGQPTDTQYF. The CDR3 DNA follows: TGTGCCAGCAGCTCTCCGGGACAGCCCACAGATACGCAGTATTTT.

The chain employs TRBV18 and TRBJ2-7; 14 bases align to TRBD2. Germline loops: CDR1 KGHSH, CDR2 LQKENI. With 3 bases clipped from V and 5 bases from J, the junction kept 3 bases outside the gene matches. The CDR3 is 15 residues long. The CDR3 loop is CASSPRGLAGDEQYF. The DNA of the CDR3 is TGTGCCAGCTCACCGCGGGGACTAGCGGGGGACGAGCAGTACTTC.

The count of this clone is one. The rearrangement uses TRBV4-1 and TRBJ2-1; 9 bases are shared with TRBD1. Germline V lookup: CDR1 MGHRA, CDR2 YSYEKL. The CDR3 length is 16 residues. Losses at the gene ends were 3 bases for V and 6 bases for J; bases not matched to a gene: 9. This CDR3 is CASSHTGTGYVNEQFF. CDR3 in DNA: TGCGCCAGCAGCCATACCGGGACAGGGTATGTCAATGAGCAGTTCTTC.

This clone was recorded a few times. The rearrangement links TRBV11-2 to TRBJ1-1; TRBD1 is a possible D gene (5 bases). This CDR3 region has 12 residues. Germline assignment: CDR1 SGHAT and CDR2 FQNNGV. The V gene lost 2 bases and the J gene lost 11 bases, with 12 bases spanning the gap. The CDR3: CASSLFRAAAFF. The DNA for the CDR3 is TGTGCCAGCAGCTTATTCAGGGCGGCGGCTTTCTTT.

This clone is a singleton in its sample. The junction and the germline gene differ at one end; a read error may be behind it. The CDR3 sequence is CAGSTTSIYEQYF. For the CDR3, the DNA is TGTGCCGGCAGTACCACTAGTATCTACGAGCAGTACTTC. The J gene is TRBJ2-7, the V gene TRBV27, with TRBD2 as a possible D gene (5 bases). The CDR3 is made up of 13 amino acids. CDR1 is MNHEY, CDR2 SMNVEV, per germline (reference sequence).

The chain links TRBV11-3 to TRBJ2-1; D is ambiguous. This CDR3 region has 14 residues. V was shortened by 1 base and J by 7 bases, with 11 bases between the two germline ends. In germline, CDR1 is SGHNT, CDR2 YENEEA. Written as DNA, the CDR3 is TGTGCCAGCAGCTTAGCGGTAGAAACTAATGAGCAGTTCTTC. This gives the protein CASSLAVETNEQFF. The whole variable domain, remainder taken from reference TRBV11-3 and TRBJ2-1, is EAGVVQSPRYKIIEKKQPVAFWCNPISGHNTLYWYLQNLGQGPELLIRYENEEAVDDSQLPKDRFSAERLKGVDSTLKIQPAELGDSAVYLCASSLAVETNEQFFGPGTRLTVL.

This rearrangement joins TRBV2 to TRBJ2-3; the D is unclear. V lost 8 bases and J lost 2, with 11 bases in between. The CDR3 runs 13 residues. The V gene's germline CDR1 is SNHLY and CDR2 FYNNEI. CDR3 region: CASDLMFTDTQYF. The CDR3 DNA reads TGTGCCAGCGACTTGATGTTCACAGATACGCAGTATTTT.

The chain recombines TRBV2 with TRBJ2-2, with D tentatively TRBD2 (6 bases). The germline V and J ends were trimmed by 2 bases and 4 bases, with 14 bases remaining between them. This CDR3 has 16 amino acids. CDR1 is SNHLY and CDR2 is FYNNEI in the germline V gene. DNA of the CDR3: TGTGCCAGCAGTGAACGACGGAGGGTTGGCACCGGGGAGCTGTTTTTT. Translation gives CASSERRRVGTGELFF.

CDR3 sequence reads: CASSVGGNDEKLFF. CDR3 DNA sequence: TGTGCCAGCAGTGTTGGAGGGAATGATGAAAAACTGTTTTTT. The V call is TRBV6-1, the J call TRBJ1-4; no clear D gene. CDR1 is MNHNS, CDR2 SASEGT, per germline. There are 14 residues in the CDR3. V was pared by 4 bases and J by 6 bases, with 12 bases between.

The table lists this clone with a count of one. This chain joins TRBV5-1 and TRBJ1-2; maybe TRBD1 (6 bases). Trimming stripped 4 bases from V and 6 bases from J, with 10 bases between. Per the germline V gene, CDR1 is SGHRS and CDR2 is YFSETQ. This CDR3 has 12 amino acids. In DNA, the CDR3 is TGCGCCAGCAGCATCCAGGGGAATGGCTACACCTTC. It is translated as CASSIQGNGYTF.

The chain links TRBV5-1 to TRBJ1-2; D remains ambiguous. Germline CDR1 SGHRS, CDR2 YFSETQ. This CDR3 has 13 amino acids. V lost 0 bases and J lost 6, with 9 bases in between. CDR3 region: CASSLEAGDGYTF. DNA for the CDR3: TGCGCCAGCAGCTTGGAGGCAGGCGATGGCTACACCTTC.

The V gene is TRBV9, the J gene TRBJ1-2; D unresolved. The length of the CDR3 is 17 residues. Germline V gene sequence: CDR1 SGDLS, CDR2 YYNGEE. With 0 bases removed from V and 6 bases from J, the gap between germline ends came to 21 bases. The CDR3 region has the DNA TGTGCCAGCAGCGTAGCCGGCATCATATTGGGTGGAGATGGCTACACCTTC. Translated, it gives CASSVAGIILGGDGYTF.

The rearrangement links TRBV6-1 to TRBJ2-2; TRBD1 matches 7 bases. This CDR3 spans 14 amino acids. From germline, CDR1 is MNHNS and CDR2 SASEGT. Germline trimming cut 5 bases from V and 5 bases from J; bases unmatched to any gene: 5. CDR3 sequence reads: CASSRGQRTGELFF. As DNA, the CDR3 is TGTGCCAGCAGTAGGGGACAGAGAACCGGGGAGCTGTTTTTT.

The chain recombines TRBV25-1 with TRBJ1-4; maybe TRBD1 (6 bases). Germline V lookup: CDR1 MGHDK, CDR2 SYGVNS. This CDR3 is built from 15 residues. Trimming took off 5 bases at V and 0 bases at J, with 10 bases between the two ends. The DNA for the CDR3 is TGTGCCAGCAGTATCAGGGGAGCAACTAATGAAAAACTGTTTTTT. It yields the protein CASSIRGATNEKLFF.

The chain combines TRBV2 with TRBJ2-6; D perhaps matches TRBD1 (5 bases). Germline CDR1 is SNHLY and CDR2 is FYNNEI. Trimming took off 8 bases at V and 0 bases at J, with 8 bases between the two ends. This CDR3 is 14 amino acids long. In nucleotides, the CDR3 is TGTGCCAGCGGAAGGGGCTCTGGGGCCAACGTCCTGACTTTC. Amino acids: CASGRGSGANVLTF.

The V call is TRBV30, the J call TRBJ2-6; the D is unclear. Trimming removed 6 bases at V and 2 bases at J, with 11 bases between. The length of the CDR3 is 14 residues. Germline-derived CDR1 and CDR2 are GTSNPN and SVGIG (reference sequence). The CDR3 nucleotides read TGTGCCTGCCAGTTATCAGCTGGGGCCAACGTCCTGACTTTC. Encoded protein: CACQLSAGANVLTF.